The clone carrying this T cell receptor beta chain was observed a handful of times. TCRdb itself ran the RT-PCR reads through MiXCR, one entry per CDR3 protein. The sample yields hundreds of thousands of distinct CDR3 sequences, approximately 15% seen once. Sequenced material: memory CD4+ T cells from blood. The TCR sequence derives from a female donor in good health, serving as a healthy control.

CDR3 loop: CASSSDRGPRGETQYF. The CDR3 DNA reads as TGTGCCAGCAGTTCAGACAGGGGGCCTAGGGGAGAGACCCAGTACTTC. This rearrangement joins TRBV28 to TRBJ2-5; 10 bases are shared with TRBD1. This CDR3 has 16 amino acids. Germline V gene lookup returns CDR1 MDHEN and CDR2 SYDVKM. V lost 4 bases and J lost 4; bases outside the gene matches: 9.